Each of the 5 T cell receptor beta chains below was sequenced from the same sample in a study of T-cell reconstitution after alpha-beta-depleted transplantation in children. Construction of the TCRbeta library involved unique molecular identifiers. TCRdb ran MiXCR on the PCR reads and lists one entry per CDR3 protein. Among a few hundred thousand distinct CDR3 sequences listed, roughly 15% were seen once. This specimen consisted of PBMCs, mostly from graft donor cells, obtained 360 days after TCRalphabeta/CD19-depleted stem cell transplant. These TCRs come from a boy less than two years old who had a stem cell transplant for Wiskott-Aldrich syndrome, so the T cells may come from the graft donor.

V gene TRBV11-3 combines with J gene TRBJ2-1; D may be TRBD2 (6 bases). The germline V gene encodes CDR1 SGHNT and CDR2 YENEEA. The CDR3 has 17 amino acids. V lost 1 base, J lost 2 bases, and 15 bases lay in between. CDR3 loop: CASSLGMGLFTYNEQFF. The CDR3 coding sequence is TGTGCCAGCAGCTTAGGGATGGGACTCTTTACCTACAATGAGCAGTTCTTC.

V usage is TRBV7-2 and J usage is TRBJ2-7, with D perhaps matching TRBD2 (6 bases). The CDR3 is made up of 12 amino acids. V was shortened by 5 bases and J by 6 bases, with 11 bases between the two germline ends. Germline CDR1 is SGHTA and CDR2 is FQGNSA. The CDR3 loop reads CASSMGGFEQYF. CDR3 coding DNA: TGTGCCAGCAGCATGGGGGGTTTCGAGCAGTACTTC.

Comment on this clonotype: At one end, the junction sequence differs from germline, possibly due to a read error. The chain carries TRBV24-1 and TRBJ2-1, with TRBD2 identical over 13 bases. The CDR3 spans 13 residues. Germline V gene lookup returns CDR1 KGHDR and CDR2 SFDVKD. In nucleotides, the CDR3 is TGTGCCACCAGTGAACCGGGACTAGCGGGGTTTATCTTC. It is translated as CATSEPGLAGFIF.

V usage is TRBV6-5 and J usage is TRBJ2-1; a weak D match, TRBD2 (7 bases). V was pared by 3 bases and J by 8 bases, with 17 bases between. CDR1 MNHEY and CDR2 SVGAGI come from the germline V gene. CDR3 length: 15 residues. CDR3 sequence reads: CASSYRGGLFDEQFF. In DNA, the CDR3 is TGTGCCAGCAGTTATAGGGGGGGCCTATTCGATGAGCAGTTCTTC.

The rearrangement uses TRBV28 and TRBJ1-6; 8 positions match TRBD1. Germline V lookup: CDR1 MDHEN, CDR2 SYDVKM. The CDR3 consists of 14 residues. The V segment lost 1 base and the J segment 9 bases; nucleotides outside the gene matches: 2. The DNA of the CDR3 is TGTGCCAGCAGTTTATTGGACAGGGCTTCACCCCTCCACTTT. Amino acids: CASSLLDRASPLHF.